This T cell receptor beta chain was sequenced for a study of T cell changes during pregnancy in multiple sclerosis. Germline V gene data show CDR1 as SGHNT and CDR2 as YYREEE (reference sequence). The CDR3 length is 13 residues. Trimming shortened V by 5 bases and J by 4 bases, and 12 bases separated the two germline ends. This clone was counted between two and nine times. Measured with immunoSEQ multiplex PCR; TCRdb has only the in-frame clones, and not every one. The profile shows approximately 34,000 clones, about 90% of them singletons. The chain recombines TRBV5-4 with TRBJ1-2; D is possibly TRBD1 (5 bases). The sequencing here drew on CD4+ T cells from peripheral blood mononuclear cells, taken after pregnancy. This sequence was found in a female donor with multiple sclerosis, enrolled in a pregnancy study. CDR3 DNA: TGTGCCAGCAGGGTTACGGGGGGCTATGGCTACACCTTC. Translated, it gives CASRVTGGYGYTF.